What follows describes a single T cell receptor beta chain. The antigen is unknown. The data derive from a study of CXCR3-negative and CXCR3-positive naive CD8 T cells. Findings and caveats of the study: CXCR3 levels fell partly with cryopreservation; most assays relied on fresh PBMCs. Hydrophobicity of TRB CDR3s was greater in CXCR3-positive naive cells than in CXCR3-negative naive cells.

The sorting of each CD8+ T cell subset was done in triplicate, at a few hundred thousand cells each. Preparation of TRB cDNA libraries relied on 5' RACE carrying UMI labels. TCRdb reworked the 5' RACE reads into one entry per CDR3 protein, no DNA. This table holds some 53,000 distinct CDR3 sequences. Germline-derived CDR1 and CDR2 are SGHTA and FQGTGA. The CDR3 has 18 amino acids. Sequencing was done on a sample of naive CXCR3+ CD8+ T cells from blood. Subset reported: CD45RO-CCR7+CD27+CD95- naive CD8+ T cells expressing CXCR3 (TNR3+). This sequence joins TRBV7-3 and TRBJ2-5; TCRdb indicates TRBD2, and absent DNA this call remains unverified. The sequence derives from a human donor in good health. Some clones in this sample may be carry-over from other donors' samples. CDR3 in amino acids: CASSPDERGALPQETQYF.